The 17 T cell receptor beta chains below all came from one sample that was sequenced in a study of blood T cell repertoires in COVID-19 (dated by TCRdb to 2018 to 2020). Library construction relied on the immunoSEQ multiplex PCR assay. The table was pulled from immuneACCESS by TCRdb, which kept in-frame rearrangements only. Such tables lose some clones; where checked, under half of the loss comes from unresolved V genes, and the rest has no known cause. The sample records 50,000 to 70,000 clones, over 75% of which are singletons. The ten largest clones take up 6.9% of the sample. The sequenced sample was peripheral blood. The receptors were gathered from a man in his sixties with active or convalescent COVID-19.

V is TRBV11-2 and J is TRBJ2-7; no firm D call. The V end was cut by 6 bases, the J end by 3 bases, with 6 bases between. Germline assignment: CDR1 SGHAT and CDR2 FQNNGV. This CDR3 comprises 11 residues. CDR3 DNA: TGTGCCAGCAGACTATTCTACGAGCAGTACTTC. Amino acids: CASRLFYEQYF.

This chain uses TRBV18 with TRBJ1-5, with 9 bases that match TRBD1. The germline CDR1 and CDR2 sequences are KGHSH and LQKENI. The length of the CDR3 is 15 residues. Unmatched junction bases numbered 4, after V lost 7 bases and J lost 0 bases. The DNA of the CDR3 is TGTGCCAGCTGCCCGGGACAGGGTAGCAATCAGCCCCAGCATTTT. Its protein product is CASCPGQGSNQPQHF.

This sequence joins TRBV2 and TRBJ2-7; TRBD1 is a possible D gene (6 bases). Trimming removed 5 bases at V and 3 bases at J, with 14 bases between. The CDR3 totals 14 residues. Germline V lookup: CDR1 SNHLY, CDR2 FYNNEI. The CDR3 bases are TGTGCCAGCAGTCAGAGGGGGTACGGCTACGAGCAGTACTTC. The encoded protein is CASSQRGYGYEQYF.

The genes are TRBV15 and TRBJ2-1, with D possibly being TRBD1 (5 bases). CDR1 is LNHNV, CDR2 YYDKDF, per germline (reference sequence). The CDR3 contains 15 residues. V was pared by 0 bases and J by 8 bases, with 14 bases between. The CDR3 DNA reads TGTGCCACCAGCAGAGAGGTGGGGCCTTGGGATGAGCAGTTCTTC. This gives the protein CATSREVGPWDEQFF.

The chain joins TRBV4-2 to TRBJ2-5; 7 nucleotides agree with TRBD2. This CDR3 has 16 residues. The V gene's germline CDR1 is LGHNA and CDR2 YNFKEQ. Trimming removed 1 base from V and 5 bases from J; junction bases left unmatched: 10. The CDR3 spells CASSQATKREGETQYF. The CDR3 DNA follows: TGTGCCAGCAGCCAAGCCACAAAGCGGGAAGGCGAGACCCAGTACTTC.

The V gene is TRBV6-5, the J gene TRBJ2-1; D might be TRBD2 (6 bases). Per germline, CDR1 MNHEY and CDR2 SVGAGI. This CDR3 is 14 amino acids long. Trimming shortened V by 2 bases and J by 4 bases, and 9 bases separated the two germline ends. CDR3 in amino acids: CASSYERGYNEQFF. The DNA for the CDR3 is TGTGCCAGCAGTTACGAACGGGGGTACAATGAGCAGTTCTTC.

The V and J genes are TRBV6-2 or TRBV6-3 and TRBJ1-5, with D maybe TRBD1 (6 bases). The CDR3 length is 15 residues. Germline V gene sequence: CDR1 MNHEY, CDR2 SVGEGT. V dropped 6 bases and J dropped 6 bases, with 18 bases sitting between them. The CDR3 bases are TGTGCCAGCAGCCGTACGGGGGGGGCGGGTCAGCCCCAGCATTTT. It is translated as CASSRTGGAGQPQHF.

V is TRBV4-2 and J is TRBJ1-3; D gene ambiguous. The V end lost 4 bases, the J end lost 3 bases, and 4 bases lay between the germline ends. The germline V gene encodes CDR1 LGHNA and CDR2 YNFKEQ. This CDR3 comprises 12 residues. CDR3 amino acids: CASSPVGNTIYF. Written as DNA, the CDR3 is TGTGCCAGCAGCCCGGTTGGAAACACCATATATTTT.

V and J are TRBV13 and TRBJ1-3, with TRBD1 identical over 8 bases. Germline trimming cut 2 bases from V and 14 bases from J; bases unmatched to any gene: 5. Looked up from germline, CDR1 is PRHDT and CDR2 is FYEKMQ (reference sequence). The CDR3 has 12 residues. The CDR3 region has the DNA TGTGCCAGCAGCTTACAGGGGGCACAGGTATATTTT. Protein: CASSLQGAQVYF.

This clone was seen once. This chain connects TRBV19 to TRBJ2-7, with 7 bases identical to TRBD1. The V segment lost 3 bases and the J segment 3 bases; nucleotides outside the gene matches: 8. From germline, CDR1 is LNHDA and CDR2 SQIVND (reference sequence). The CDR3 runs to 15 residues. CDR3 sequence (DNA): TGTGCCAGTAGTATGTGGCAGGGGGAACACTACGAGCAGTACTTC. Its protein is CASSMWQGEHYEQYF.

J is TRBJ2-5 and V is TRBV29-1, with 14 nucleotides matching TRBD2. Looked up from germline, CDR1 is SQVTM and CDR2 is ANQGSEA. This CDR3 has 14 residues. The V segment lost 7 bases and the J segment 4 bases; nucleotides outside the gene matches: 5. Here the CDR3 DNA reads TGCAGCGCTCCGGGACTAGCGGGAGTAGAGACCCAGTACTTC. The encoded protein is CSAPGLAGVETQYF.

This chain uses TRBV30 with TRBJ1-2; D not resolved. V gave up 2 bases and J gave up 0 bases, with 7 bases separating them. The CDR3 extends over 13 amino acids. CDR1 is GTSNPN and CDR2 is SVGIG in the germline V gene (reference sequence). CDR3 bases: TGTGCCTGGAGTAGAGGCACTAACTATGGCTACACCTTC. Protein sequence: CAWSRGTNYGYTF.

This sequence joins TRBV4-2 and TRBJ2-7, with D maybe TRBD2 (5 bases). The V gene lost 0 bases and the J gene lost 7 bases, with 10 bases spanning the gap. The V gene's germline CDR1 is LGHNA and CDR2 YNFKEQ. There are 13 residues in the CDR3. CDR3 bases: TGTGCCAGCAGCCAAGATCTTGAGGGAGAGCAGTACTTC. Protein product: CASSQDLEGEQYF.

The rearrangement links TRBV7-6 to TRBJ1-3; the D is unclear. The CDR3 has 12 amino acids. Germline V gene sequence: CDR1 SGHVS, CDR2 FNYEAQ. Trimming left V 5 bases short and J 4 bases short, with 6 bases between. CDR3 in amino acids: CASSEQGNTIYF. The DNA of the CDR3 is TGTGCCAGCAGCGAACAGGGAAACACCATATATTTT.

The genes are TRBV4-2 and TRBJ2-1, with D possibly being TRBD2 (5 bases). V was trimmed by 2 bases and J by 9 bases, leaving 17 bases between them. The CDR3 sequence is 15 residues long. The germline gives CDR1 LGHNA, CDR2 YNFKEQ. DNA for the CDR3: TGTGCCAGCAGCCAACTCCCGACTACTCTCGGTGAGCAGTTCTTC. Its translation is CASSQLPTTLGEQFF.

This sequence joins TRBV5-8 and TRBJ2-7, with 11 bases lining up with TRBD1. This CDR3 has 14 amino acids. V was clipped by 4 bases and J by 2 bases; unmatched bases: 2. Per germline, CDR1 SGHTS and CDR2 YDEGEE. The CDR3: CASSMGQGAYEQYF. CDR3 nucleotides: TGTGCCAGCAGCATGGGACAGGGGGCCTACGAGCAGTACTTC.

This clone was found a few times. The chain's CDR3 is CASSISGMYEKLFF. The CDR3 coding sequence is TGTGCCAGCAGCATTTCGGGGATGTACGAAAAACTGTTTTTT. This chain joins TRBV13 and TRBJ1-4; D ambiguous. The V end was cut by 5 bases, the J end by 8 bases, with 15 bases between. The CDR3 consists of 14 residues. Germline V CDR1 and CDR2: PRHDT, FYEKMQ (reference sequence). The full variable domain, rest sourced from reference TRBV13 and TRBJ1-4, is AAGVIQSPRHLIKEKRETATLKCYPIPRHDTVYWYQQGPGQDPQFLISFYEKMQSDKGSIPDRFSAQQFSDYHSELNMSSLELGDSALYFCASSISGMYEKLFFGSGTQLSVL.